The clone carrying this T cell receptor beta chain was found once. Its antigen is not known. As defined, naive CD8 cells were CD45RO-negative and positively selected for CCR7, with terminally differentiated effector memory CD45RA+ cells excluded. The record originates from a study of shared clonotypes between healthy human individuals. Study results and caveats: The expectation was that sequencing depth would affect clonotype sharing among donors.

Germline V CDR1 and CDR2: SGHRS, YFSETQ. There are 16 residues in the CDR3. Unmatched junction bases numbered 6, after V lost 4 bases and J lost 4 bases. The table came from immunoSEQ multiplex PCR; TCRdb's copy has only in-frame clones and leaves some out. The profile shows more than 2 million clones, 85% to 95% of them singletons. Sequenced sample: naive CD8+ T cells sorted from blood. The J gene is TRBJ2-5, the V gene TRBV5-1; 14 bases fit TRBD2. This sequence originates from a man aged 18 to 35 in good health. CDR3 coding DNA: TGCGCCAGCAGCCCGGGACTAGCGGGAGATCGAGAGACCCAGTACTTC. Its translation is CASSPGLAGDRETQYF.